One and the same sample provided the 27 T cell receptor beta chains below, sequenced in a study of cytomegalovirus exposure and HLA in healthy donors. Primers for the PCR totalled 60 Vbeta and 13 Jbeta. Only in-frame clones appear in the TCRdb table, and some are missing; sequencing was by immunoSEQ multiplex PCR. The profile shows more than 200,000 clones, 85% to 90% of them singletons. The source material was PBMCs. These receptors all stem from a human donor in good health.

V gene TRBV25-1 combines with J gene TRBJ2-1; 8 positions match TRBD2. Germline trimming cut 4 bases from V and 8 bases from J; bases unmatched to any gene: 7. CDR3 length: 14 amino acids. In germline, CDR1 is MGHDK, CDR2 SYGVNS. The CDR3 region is CASSVAGGTDEQFF. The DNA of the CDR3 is TGTGCCAGCAGTGTGGCGGGAGGTACGGATGAGCAGTTCTTC.

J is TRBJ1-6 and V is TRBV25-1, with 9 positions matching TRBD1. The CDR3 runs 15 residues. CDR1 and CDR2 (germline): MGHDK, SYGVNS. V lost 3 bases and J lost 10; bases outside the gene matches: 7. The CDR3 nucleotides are TGTGCCAGCAGTGACATGGGACAGGGCACCTCACCCCTCCACTTT. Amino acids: CASSDMGQGTSPLHF. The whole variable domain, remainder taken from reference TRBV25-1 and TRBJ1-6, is EADIYQTPRYLVIGTGKKITLECSQTMGHDKMYWYQQDPGMELHLIHYSYGVNSTEKGDLSSESTVSRIRTEHFPLTLESARPSHTSQYLCASSDMGQGTSPLHFGNGTRLTVT.

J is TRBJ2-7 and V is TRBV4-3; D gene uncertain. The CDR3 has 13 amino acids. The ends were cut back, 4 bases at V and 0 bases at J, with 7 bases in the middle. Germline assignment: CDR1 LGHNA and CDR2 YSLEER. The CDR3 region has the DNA TGCGCCAGCAGCCCGCGAACCTCCTACGAGCAGTACTTC. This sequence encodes CASSPRTSYEQYF.

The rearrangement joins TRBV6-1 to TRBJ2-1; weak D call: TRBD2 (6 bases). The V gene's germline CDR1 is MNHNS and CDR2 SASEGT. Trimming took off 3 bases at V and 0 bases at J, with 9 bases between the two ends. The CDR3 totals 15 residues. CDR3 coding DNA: TGTGCCAGCAGTGATTTGGGGGGCTCCTACAATGAGCAGTTCTTC. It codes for CASSDLGGSYNEQFF.

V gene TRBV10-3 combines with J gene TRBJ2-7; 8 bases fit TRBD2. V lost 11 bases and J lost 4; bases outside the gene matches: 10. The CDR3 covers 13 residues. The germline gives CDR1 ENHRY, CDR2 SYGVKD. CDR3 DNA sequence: TGTGCCTTCCAGCGGGAGTTGGGATACGAGCAGTACTTC. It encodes CAFQRELGYEQYF.

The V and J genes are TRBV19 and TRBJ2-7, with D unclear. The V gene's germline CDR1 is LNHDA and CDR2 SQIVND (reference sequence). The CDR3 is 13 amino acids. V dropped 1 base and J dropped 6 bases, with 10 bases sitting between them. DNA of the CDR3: TGTGCCAGTAGTATAGGAGCGACTTTCGAGCAGTACTTC. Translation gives CASSIGATFEQYF.

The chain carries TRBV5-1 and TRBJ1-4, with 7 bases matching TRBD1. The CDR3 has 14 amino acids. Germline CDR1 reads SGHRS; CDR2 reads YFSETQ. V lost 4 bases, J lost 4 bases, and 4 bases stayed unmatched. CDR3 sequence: CASSPGQNNEKLFF. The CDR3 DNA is TGCGCCAGCAGCCCGGGACAGAATAATGAAAAACTGTTTTTT. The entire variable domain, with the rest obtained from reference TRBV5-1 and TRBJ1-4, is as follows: KAGVTQTPRYLIKTRGQQVTLSCSPISGHRSVSWYQQTPGQGLQFLFEYFSETQRNKGNFPGRFSGRQFSNSRSEMNVSTLELGDSALYLCASSPGQNNEKLFFGSGTQLSVL.

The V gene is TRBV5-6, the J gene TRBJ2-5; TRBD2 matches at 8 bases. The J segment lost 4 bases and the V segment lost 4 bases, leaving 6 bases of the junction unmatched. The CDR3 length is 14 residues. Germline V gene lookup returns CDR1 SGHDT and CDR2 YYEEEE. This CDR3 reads CASSLAGGLETQYF. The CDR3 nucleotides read TGTGCCAGCAGCCTCGCGGGGGGTTTAGAGACCCAGTACTTC.

Here the CDR3 DNA reads TGTGCCAGCAGCGTAGAACGACTAGCCAATGAGCAGTTCTTC. Encoded protein: CASSVERLANEQFF. The chain combines TRBV9 with TRBJ2-1; 7 bases match TRBD2. Germline CDR1 reads SGDLS; CDR2 reads YYNGEE. The length of the CDR3 is 14 residues. V shed 0 bases, J shed 6 bases, and the junction held 3 bases outside the gene matches.

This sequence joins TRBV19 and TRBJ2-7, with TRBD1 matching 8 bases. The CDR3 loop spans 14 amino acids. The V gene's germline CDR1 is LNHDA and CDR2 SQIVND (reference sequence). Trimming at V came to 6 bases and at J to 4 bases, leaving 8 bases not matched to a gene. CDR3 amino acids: CASRPRTGLYEQYF. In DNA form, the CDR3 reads TGTGCCAGTAGGCCTCGGACAGGGTTATACGAGCAGTACTTC. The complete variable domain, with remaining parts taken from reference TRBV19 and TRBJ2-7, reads DGGITQSPKYLFRKEGQNVTLSCEQNLNHDAMYWYRQDPGQGLRLIYYSQIVNDFQKGDIAEGYSVSREKKESFPLTVTSAQKNPTAFYLCASRPRTGLYEQYFGPGTRLTVT.

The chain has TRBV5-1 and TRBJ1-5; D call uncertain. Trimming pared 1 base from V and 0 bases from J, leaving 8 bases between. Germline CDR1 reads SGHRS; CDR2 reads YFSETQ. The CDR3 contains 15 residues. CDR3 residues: CASSLFGDSNQPQHF. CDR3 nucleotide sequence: TGCGCCAGCAGCTTGTTCGGAGATAGCAATCAGCCCCAGCATTTT.

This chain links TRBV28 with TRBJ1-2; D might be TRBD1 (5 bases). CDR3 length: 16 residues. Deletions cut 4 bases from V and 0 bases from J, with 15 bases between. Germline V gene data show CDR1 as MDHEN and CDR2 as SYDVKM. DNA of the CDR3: TGTGCCAGCAGTTACCCTTGGGGGGTTCCTAACTATGGCTACACCTTC. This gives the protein CASSYPWGVPNYGYTF.

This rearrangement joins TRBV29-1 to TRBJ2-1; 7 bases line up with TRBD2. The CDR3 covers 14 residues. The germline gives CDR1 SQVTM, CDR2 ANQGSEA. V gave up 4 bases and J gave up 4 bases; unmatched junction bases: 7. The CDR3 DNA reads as TGCAGCGTTGCCACCCGGGGGGATTACAATGAGCAGTTCTTC. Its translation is CSVATRGDYNEQFF.

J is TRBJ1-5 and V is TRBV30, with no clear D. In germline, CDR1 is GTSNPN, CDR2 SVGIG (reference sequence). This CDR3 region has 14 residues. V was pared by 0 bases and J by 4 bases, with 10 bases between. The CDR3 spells CAWSVRRSNQPQHF. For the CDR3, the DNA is TGTGCCTGGAGTGTACGCAGGTCGAATCAGCCCCAGCATTTT.

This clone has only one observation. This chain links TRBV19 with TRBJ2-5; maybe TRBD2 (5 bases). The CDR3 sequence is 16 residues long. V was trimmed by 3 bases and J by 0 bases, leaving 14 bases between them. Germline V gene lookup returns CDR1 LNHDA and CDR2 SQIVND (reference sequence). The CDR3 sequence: CASSIPLGDYQETQYF. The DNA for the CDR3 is TGTGCCAGTAGTATCCCACTGGGAGACTACCAAGAGACCCAGTACTTC.

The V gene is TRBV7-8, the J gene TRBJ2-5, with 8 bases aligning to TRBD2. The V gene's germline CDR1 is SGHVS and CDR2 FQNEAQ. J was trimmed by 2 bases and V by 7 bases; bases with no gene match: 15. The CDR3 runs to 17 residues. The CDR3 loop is CASTKAPSTSGQETQYF. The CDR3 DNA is TGTGCCAGCACCAAGGCTCCCTCAACTAGCGGACAAGAGACCCAGTACTTC.

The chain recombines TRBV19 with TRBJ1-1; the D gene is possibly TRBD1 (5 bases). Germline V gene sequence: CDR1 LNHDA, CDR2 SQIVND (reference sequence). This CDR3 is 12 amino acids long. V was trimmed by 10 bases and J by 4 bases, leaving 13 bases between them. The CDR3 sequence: CATTRGGTEAFF. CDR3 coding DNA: TGTGCCACCACCCGGGGGGGCACTGAAGCTTTCTTT.

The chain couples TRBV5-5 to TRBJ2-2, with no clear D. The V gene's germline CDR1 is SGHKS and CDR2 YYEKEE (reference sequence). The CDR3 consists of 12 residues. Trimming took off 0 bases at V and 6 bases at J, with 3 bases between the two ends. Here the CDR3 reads CASSLAAGELFF. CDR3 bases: TGTGCCAGCAGCTTGGCGGCCGGGGAGCTGTTTTTT.

The CDR3 DNA reads TGTGCCAGCAGCTCTAGCGGGGGGGCCTACGAGCAGTACTTC. This sequence encodes CASSSSGGAYEQYF. The V call is TRBV7-3, the J call TRBJ2-7, with TRBD2 identical over 12 bases. Per the germline V gene, CDR1 is SGHTA and CDR2 is FQGTGA. J gave up 2 bases and V 4 bases, and 0 bases lay outside the gene matches. The CDR3 totals 14 residues.

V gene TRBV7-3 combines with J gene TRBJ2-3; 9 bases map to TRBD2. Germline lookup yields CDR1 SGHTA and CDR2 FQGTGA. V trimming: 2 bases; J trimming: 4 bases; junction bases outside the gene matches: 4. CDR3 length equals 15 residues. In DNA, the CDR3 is TGTGCCAGCAGCTTAGGGACTAGCCTCGCAGATACGCAGTATTTT. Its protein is CASSLGTSLADTQYF.

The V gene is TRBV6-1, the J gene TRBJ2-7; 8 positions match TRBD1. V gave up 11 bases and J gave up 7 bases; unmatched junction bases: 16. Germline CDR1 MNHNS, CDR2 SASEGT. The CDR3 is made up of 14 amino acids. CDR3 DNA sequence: TGTGCCGCACAACTAACCGGGACAGGCAATGAGCAGTACTTC. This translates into CAAQLTGTGNEQYF.

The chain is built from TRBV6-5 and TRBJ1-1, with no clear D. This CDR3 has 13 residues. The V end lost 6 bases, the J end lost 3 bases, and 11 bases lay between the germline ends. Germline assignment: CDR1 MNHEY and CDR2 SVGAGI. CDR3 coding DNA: TGTGCCAGCAGCCGACATTTGGACACTGAAGCTTTCTTT. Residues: CASSRHLDTEAFF.

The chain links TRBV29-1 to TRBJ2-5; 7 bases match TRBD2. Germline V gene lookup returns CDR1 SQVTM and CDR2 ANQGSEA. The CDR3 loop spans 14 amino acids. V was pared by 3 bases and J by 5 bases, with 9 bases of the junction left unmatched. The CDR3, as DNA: TGCAGCGTTGATCCCTCGGGAGGAGGGGAGACCCAGTACTTC. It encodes CSVDPSGGGETQYF.

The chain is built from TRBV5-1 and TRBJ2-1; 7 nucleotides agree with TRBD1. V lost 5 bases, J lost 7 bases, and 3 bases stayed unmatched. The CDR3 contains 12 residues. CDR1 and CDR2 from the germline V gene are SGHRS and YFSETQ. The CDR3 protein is CASRQGWNEQFF. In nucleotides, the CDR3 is TGCGCCAGCAGACAGGGGTGGAATGAGCAGTTCTTC.

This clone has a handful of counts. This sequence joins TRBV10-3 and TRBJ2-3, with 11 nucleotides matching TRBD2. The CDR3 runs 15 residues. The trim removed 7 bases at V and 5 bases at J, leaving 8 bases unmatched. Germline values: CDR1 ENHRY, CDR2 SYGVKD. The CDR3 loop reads CAITSLAGGGDTQYF. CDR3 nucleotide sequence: TGTGCCATCACCTCGCTAGCGGGAGGCGGAGATACGCAGTATTTT.

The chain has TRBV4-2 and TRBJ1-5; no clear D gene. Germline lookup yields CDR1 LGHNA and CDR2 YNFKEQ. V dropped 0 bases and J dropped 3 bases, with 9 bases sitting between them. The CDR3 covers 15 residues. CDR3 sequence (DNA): TGTGCCAGCAGCCAAGACCCACAGACCAATCAGCCCCAGCATTTT. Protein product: CASSQDPQTNQPQHF.

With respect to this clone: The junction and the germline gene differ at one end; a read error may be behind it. CDR3 nucleotides: TGTGCCAGCAGCCACTCGGGAGAGGCCCAGTACTTC. Protein sequence: CASSHSGEAQYF. The V call is TRBV4-2, the J call TRBJ2-5; D possibly corresponds to TRBD2 (6 bases). The CDR3 length is 12 residues. Looked up from germline, CDR1 is LGHNA and CDR2 is YNFKEQ.